This T cell receptor beta chain was sequenced for a study of shared T cell receptors in the human thymus. This CDR3 has 17 amino acids. The V gene end was trimmed by 3 bases and the J gene end by 1 base; junction bases not matched to a gene: 11. The germline V gene has CDR1 KGHSH and CDR2 LQKENI. Only in-frame clones appear in the TCRdb table, and some are missing; sequencing was by immunoSEQ multiplex PCR. The sample shows hundreds of thousands of clones, roughly 86% of them seen only once. These same data were also listed under a study on human thymus T cells. That source notes: Corrective surgery for congenital heart defects was being performed on the healthy Finnish infants who served as donors. The source of the thymus tissue was resections taken during corrective heart surgery. Seemingly biased V and J gene usage marked thymic and blood repertoires.

The sequencing input was thymocytes. This sequence originates from a boy younger than two with a congenital heart defect. The rearrangement joins TRBV18 to TRBJ2-7; 8 bases map to TRBD1. CDR3 DNA: TGTGCCAGCTCACCTACTGGTCCTGGACAGGGATCCTACGAGCAGTACTTC. Amino acids: CASSPTGPGQGSYEQYF.